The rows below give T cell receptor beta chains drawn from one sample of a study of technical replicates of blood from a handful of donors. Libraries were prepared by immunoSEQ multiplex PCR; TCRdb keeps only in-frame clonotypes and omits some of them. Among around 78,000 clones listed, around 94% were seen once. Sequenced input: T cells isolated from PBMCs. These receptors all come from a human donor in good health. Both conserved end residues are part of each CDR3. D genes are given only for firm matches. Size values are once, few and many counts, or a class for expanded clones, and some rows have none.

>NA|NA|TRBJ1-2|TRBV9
CASSPGGSYGYTF
TGTGCCAGCAGCCCCGGGGGAAGCTATGGCTACACCTTC
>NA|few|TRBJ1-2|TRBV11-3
CASSLDRGRGRDGYTF
TGTGCCAGCAGCTTAGATCGAGGCAGGGGAAGGGATGGCTACACCTTC
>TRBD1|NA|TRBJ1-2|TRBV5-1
CASSLAPGGRGYTF
TGCGCCAGCAGCTTGGCCCCAGGGGGCCGGGGCTACACCTTC
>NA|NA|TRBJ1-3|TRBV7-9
CASSPIPQSSGNTIYF
TGTGCCAGCAGCCCTATACCACAGTCCTCTGGAAACACCATATATTTT
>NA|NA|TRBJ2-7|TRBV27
CASSLGSGAAYEQYF
TGTGCCAGCAGTCTTGGGTCTGGGGCCGCCTACGAGCAGTACTTC
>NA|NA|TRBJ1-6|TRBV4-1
CASRLRPARGLRSPLHF
TGCGCCAGCAGACTTCGGCCCGCTAGGGGTTTAAGGTCACCCCTCCACTTT
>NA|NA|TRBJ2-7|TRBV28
CASSPPGHFYEQYF
TGTGCCAGCAGTCCACCGGGACACTTCTACGAGCAGTACTTC
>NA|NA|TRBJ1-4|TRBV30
CAWSVRGYINEKLFF
TGTGCCTGGAGTGTCCGAGGGTACATTAATGAAAAACTGTTTTTT
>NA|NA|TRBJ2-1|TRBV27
CASSFTGFKQFF
TGTGCCAGCAGTTTTACGGGTTTCAAGCAGTTCTTC
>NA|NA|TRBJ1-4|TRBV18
CASSPFQGTNEKLFF
TGTGCCAGCTCACCCTTCCAGGGAACTAATGAAAAACTGTTTTTT
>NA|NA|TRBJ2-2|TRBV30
CAWTAGYTGELFF
TGTGCCTGGACTGCAGGGTACACCGGGGAGCTGTTTTTT
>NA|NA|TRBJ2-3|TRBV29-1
CSGRWMSTDTQYF
TGCAGCGGGAGGTGGATGAGCACAGATACGCAGTATTTT
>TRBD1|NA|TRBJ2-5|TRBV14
CASSQRQGRGETQYF
TGTGCCAGCAGCCAACGACAGGGGAGAGGAGAGACCCAGTACTTC
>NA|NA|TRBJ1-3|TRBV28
CASSSTEPSSGNTIYF
TGTGCCAGCAGCTCGACGGAGCCCAGCTCTGGAAACACCATATATTTT
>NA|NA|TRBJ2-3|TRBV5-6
CASSLVNSNRPKGDTQYF
TGTGCCAGCAGCTTGGTGAACTCAAACAGGCCCAAGGGGGATACGCAGTATTTT
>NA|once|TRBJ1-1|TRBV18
CASSPQGRGTEAFF
TGTGCCAGCTCACCACAGGGTAGGGGCACTGAAGCTTTCTTT
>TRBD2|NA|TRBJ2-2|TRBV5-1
CASSTGLAGGTGELFF
TGCGCCAGCAGCACAGGACTAGCGGGAGGCACCGGGGAGCTGTTTTTT
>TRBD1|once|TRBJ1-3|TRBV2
CASSVGQGGGNTIYF
TGTGCCAGCAGTGTAGGACAGGGCGGTGGAAACACCATATATTTT
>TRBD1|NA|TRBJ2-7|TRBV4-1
CASSQGDRFYEQYF
TGCGCCAGCAGCCAAGGGGACAGATTCTACGAGCAGTACTTC
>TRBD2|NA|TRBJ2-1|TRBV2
CASFRPSGRGEQFF
TGTGCCAGCTTTAGGCCTAGCGGGAGAGGGGAGCAGTTCTTC
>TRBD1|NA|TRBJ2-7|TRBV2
CASKQGAAEQYF
TGTGCCAGCAAACAGGGGGCGGCCGAGCAGTACTTC
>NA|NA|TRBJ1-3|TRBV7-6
CASSLDSGNTIYF
TGTGCCAGCAGCTTAGACAGTGGAAACACCATATATTTT
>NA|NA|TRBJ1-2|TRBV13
CASTHYRVGGYTF
TGTGCCAGCACCCATTACAGGGTAGGTGGCTACACCTTC
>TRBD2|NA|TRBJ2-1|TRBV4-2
CASSHGPSGDNEQFF
TGTGCCAGCAGCCACGGCCCTAGCGGGGACAATGAGCAGTTCTTC
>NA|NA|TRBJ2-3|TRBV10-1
CASSRGTTDTQYF
TGCGCCAGCAGTCGCGGGACTACAGATACGCAGTATTTT
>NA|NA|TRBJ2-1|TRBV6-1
CASSTLGASYNEQFF
TGTGCCAGCAGCACCCTTGGGGCGTCCTACAATGAGCAGTTCTTC
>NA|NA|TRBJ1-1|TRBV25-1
CASSSPRGYMNTEAFF
TGTGCCAGCAGTTCCCCACGAGGGTATATGAACACTGAAGCTTTCTTT
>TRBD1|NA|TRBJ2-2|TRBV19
CASSIGGTGVTGELFF
TGTGCCAGTAGTATTGGTGGGACAGGCGTAACCGGGGAGCTGTTTTTT
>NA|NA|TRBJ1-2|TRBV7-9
CASSLEGLYGYTF
TGTGCCAGCAGCTTAGAGGGGCTCTATGGCTACACCTTC
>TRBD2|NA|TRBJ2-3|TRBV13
CASSQTSGAQTDTQYF
TGTGCCAGCAGCCAGACTAGCGGAGCGCAGACAGATACGCAGTATTTT
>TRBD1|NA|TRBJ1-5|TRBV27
CASSRTGDQPQHF
TGTGCCAGCAGCCGTACAGGGGATCAGCCCCAGCATTTT
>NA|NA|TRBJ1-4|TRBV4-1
CASSQERGRFGELFF
TGCGCCAGCAGCCAAGAGAGAGGGAGGTTCGGTGAACTGTTTTTT
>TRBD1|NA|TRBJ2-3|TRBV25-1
CASSVAGGIGGTDTQYF
TGTGCCAGCAGTGTGGCAGGGGGCATAGGAGGTACAGATACGCAGTATTTT
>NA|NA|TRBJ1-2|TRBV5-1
CASSPFNRDGYGYTF
TGCGCCAGCAGCCCGTTCAACAGGGACGGCTATGGCTACACCTTC
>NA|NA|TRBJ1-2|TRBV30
CAWSVNPYGYTF
TGTGCCTGGAGTGTAAATCCATATGGCTACACCTTC
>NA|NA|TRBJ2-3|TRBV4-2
CASSLERGGSEGTDTQYF
TGTGCCAGCAGCCTCGAGAGGGGGGGGAGTGAAGGCACAGATACGCAGTATTTT
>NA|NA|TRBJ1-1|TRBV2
CASSDRRELNTEAFF
TGTGCCAGCAGTGACCGCCGGGAATTAAACACTGAAGCTTTCTTT
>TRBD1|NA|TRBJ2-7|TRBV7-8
CASIPSGDSPYEQYF
TGTGCCAGCATCCCTTCCGGGGACAGCCCCTACGAGCAGTACTTC
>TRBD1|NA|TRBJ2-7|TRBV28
CASSTQGAFYEQYF
TGTGCCAGCAGCACACAGGGGGCTTTCTACGAGCAGTACTTC
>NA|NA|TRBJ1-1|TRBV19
CASSPLSVLEGAFF
TGTGCCAGTAGTCCACTATCAGTTCTAGAGGGAGCTTTCTTT
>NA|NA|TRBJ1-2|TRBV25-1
CASSEGTSWSGGYTF
TGTGCCAGCAGTGAAGGTACGAGTTGGAGTGGGGGCTACACCTTC
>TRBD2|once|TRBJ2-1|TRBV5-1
CASSLDGTRDLNEQFF
TGCGCCAGCAGCCTTGACGGGACTAGGGACCTCAATGAGCAGTTCTTC
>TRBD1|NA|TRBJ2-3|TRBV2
CASTPGQITDTQYF
TGTGCCAGCACTCCGGGACAGATCACAGATACGCAGTATTTT
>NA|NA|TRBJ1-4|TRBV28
CASRPGGNEKLFF
TGTGCCAGCAGGCCGGGGGGAAATGAAAAACTGTTTTTT
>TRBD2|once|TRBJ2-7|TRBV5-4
CASSFGTGGPYEQYF
TGTGCCAGCAGCTTTGGGACGGGGGGACCCTACGAGCAGTACTTC
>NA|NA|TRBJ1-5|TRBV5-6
CASSLGRGNQPQHF
TGTGCCAGCAGCTTGGGCAGGGGTAATCAGCCCCAGCATTTT
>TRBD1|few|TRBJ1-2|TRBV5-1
CASSSETGQRNYGYTF
TGCGCCAGCAGCTCCGAGACGGGACAGCGAAACTATGGCTACACCTTC
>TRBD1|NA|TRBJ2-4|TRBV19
CASIGTGGDIQYF
TGTGCCAGTATTGGGACAGGGGGTGACATTCAGTACTTC
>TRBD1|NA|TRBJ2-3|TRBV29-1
CSFPYRGSTDTQYF
TGCAGCTTCCCTTACAGGGGAAGCACAGATACGCAGTATTTT
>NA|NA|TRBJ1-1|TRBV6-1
CASSEWSEVNTEAFF
TGTGCCAGCAGTGAATGGTCAGAAGTAAACACTGAAGCTTTCTTT
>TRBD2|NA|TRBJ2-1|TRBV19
CASSIVASGSSYNEQFF
TGTGCCAGTAGTATCGTAGCTAGCGGTAGCTCCTACAATGAGCAGTTCTTC
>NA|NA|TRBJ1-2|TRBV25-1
CASTSNNYGYTF
TGTGCCAGCACAAGCAACAACTATGGCTACACCTTC
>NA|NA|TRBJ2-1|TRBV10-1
CASSESLVYNEQFF
TGCGCCAGCAGTGAGTCACTTGTCTACAATGAGCAGTTCTTC
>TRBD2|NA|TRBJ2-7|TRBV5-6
CASSHRGGSSYEQYF
TGTGCCAGCAGCCACCGGGGGGGGAGCTCCTACGAGCAGTACTTC
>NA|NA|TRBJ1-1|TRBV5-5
CASSPRGGVNTEAFF
TGTGCCAGCAGCCCCAGGGGTGGCGTGAACACTGAAGCTTTCTTT
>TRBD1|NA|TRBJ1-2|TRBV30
CAWSGSGGIYGYTF
TGTGCCTGGAGTGGGTCAGGGGGAATCTATGGCTACACCTTC
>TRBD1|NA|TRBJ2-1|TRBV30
CALQGASYNEQFF
TGTGCCCTCCAGGGGGCGTCGTACAATGAGCAGTTCTTC
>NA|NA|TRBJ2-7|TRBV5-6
CASSSPLQGINYEQYF
TGTGCCAGCAGCTCCCCCTTGCAGGGGATCAACTACGAGCAGTACTTC